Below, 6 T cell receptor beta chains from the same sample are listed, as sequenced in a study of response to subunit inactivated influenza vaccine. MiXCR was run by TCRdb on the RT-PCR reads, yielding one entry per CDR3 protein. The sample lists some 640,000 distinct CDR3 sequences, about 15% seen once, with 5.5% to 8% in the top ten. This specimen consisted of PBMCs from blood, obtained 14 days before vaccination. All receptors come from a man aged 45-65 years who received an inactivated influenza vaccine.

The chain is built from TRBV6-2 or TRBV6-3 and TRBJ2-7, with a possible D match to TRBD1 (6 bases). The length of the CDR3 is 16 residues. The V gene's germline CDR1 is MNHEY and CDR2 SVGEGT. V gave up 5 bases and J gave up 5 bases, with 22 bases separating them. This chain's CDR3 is CASSPNLGQGSHEQYF. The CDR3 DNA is TGTGCCAGCAGTCCGAACCTTGGGCAGGGGAGCCACGAGCAGTACTTC.

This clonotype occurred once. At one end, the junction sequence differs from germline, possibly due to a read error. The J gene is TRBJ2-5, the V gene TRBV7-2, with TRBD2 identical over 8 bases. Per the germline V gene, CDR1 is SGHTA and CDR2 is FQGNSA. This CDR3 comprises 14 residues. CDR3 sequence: CVSSSTSGAGAQYF. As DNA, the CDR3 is TGTGTCAGCAGCTCTACTAGCGGAGCAGGGGCCCAGTACTTC.

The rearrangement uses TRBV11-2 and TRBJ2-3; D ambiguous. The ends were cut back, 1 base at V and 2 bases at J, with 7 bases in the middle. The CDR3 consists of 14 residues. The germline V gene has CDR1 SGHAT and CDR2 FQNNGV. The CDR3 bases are TGTGCCAGCAGCTTAGGGTACTCCACAGATACGCAGTATTTT. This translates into CASSLGYSTDTQYF.

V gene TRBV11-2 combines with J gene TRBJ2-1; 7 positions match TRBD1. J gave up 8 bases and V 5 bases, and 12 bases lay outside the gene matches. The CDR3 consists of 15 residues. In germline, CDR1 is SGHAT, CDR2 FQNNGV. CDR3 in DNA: TGTGCCAGCAGCCCTCTCCTGACAGGGTTCGATGAGCAGTTCTTC. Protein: CASSPLLTGFDEQFF.

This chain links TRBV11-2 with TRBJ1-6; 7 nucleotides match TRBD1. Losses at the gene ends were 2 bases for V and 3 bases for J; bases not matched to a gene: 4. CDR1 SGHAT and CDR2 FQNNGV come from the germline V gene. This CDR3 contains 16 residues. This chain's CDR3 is CASSLFAGGYNSPLHF. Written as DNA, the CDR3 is TGTGCCAGCAGCTTATTTGCAGGGGGCTATAATTCACCCCTCCACTTT.

DNA of the CDR3: TGTGCCAGCAGCTTGGGGTGGCGGGGGGCCGGGGACACTGAAGCTTTCTTT. As protein: CASSLGWRGAGDTEAFF. The rearrangement uses TRBV5-6 and TRBJ1-1; a weak D match, TRBD1 (6 bases). CDR3 length: 17 residues. The germline V gene encodes CDR1 SGHDT and CDR2 YYEEEE. Trimming stripped 0 bases from V and 3 bases from J, with 18 bases between. The full variable domain, in which reference TRBV5-6 and TRBJ1-1 provide the parts outside the CDR3, is DAGVTQSPTHLIKTRGQQVTLRCSPKSGHDTVSWYQQALGQGPQFIFQYYEEEERQRGNFPDRFSGHQFPNYSSELNVNALLLGDSALYLCASSLGWRGAGDTEAFFGQGTRLTVV.